This entry features one TCR beta chain sequence. Generated by immunoSEQ multiplex PCR, the TCRdb table keeps only in-frame clones and is missing some. The sample lists about 120,000 clones, about 89% seen once, with around 40% in the top ten. This CDR3 is built from 14 residues. Unmatched junction bases numbered 4, after V lost 8 bases and J lost 5 bases. Germline V gives CDR1 SNHLY, CDR2 FYNNEI. The entry originates in a study of control samples from healthy donors and cancer patients. The sequence was obtained from a man aged 50 or older in good health. The sequencing sample was made of blood. This chain links TRBV2 with TRBJ2-2; 11 bases agree with TRBD1. CDR3 sequence reads: CASLGQGATGELFF. The DNA of the CDR3 is TGTGCCAGCTTAGGACAGGGGGCAACCGGGGAGCTGTTTTTT.